Each of the 30 T cell receptor beta chains below was sequenced from the same sample in a study of CD8 T cells in Susac syndrome. Random hexamers were used to reverse transcribe about 0.5 to 1 ug of RNA. MiXCR was run by TCRdb on the immunoSEQ multiplex PCR reads, yielding one entry per CDR3 protein. The sample lists roughly 120,000 distinct CDR3 sequences, 90% to 95% seen once, with 0.085% to 0.09% in the top ten. What was sequenced was CD4+ T cells from PBMCs. These receptors were obtained from a human donor in good health.

The chain combines TRBV7-8 with TRBJ2-2, with a possible D match to TRBD2 (5 bases). CDR3 length: 15 amino acids. Germline V gives CDR1 SGHVS, CDR2 FQNEAQ. V was pared by 4 bases and J by 4 bases, with 13 bases between. The CDR3 DNA reads as TGTGCCAGCAGCTCTAGAGTACTAGGCACCGGGGAGCTGTTTTTT. Translating it yields CASSSRVLGTGELFF.

The CDR3 DNA is TGTGCCATCGTCAACACCTCCTCTGGCTATGGCTACACCTTC. Amino acids: CAIVNTSSGYGYTF. This chain links TRBV10-3 with TRBJ1-2; no clear D gene. CDR3 length: 14 residues. Per germline, CDR1 ENHRY and CDR2 SYGVKD. The V gene lost 8 bases and the J gene lost 4 bases, with 17 bases spanning the gap.

The CDR3 loop is CASSQDRSGRSPYEQYF. CDR3 in DNA: TGCGCCAGCAGCCAAGATCGGAGCGGGAGGTCCCCCTACGAGCAGTACTTC. This chain links TRBV4-1 with TRBJ2-7; TRBD2 matches at 9 bases. Trimming removed 0 bases from V and 2 bases from J; junction bases left unmatched: 8. The CDR3 has 17 residues. CDR1 and CDR2 from the germline V gene are MGHRA and YSYEKL.

The chain combines TRBV5-4 with TRBJ2-3; no firm D call. CDR3 length: 15 amino acids. Germline V gene data show CDR1 as SGHNT and CDR2 as YYREEE (reference sequence). The V gene lost 0 bases and the J gene lost 3 bases, with 11 bases spanning the gap. CDR3 in amino acids: CASSLEGLDTDTQYF. CDR3 DNA: TGTGCCAGCAGCTTGGAAGGGTTGGATACAGATACGCAGTATTTT. Filled out from reference TRBV5-4 and TRBJ2-3, the complete variable domain reads ETGVTQSPTHLIKTRGQQVTLRCSSQSGHNTVSWYQQALGQGPQFIFQYYREEENGRGNFPPRFSGLQFPNYSSELNVNALELDDSALYLCASSLEGLDTDTQYFGPGTRLTVL.

The chain carries TRBV19 and TRBJ2-1; maybe TRBD2 (6 bases). The germline V gene encodes CDR1 LNHDA and CDR2 SQIVND (reference sequence). The CDR3 consists of 15 residues. V lost 6 bases to trimming and J lost 0 bases, with 12 bases between them. The DNA for the CDR3 is TGTGCCAGTAGAAGAGCGGGTAGCTCCTACAATGAGCAGTTCTTC. This codes for CASRRAGSSYNEQFF.

The J gene is TRBJ2-4, the V gene TRBV5-8; D is unclear. V gave up 0 bases and J gave up 6 bases, with 7 bases separating them. The CDR3 loop spans 13 amino acids. The germline gives CDR1 SGHTS, CDR2 YDEGEE. CDR3 in amino acids: CASSLDSRNIQYF. In DNA, the CDR3 is TGTGCCAGCAGCTTGGACAGCAGAAACATTCAGTACTTC.

This chain joins TRBV3-1 and TRBJ2-2; D perhaps matches TRBD1 (6 bases). The V gene's germline CDR1 is LGHDT and CDR2 YNNKEL (reference sequence). This CDR3 has 14 amino acids. With 4 bases removed from V and 6 bases from J, the gap between germline ends came to 12 bases. As DNA, the CDR3 is TGTGCCAGCAGCCTCTACAGGGATGCCGGGGAGCTGTTTTTT. Translating gives CASSLYRDAGELFF.

This clonotype was recorded once. The J gene is TRBJ2-3, the V gene TRBV2; D may be TRBD1 (5 bases). The CDR3 contains 14 residues. V lost 2 bases and J lost 4, with 10 bases in between. The germline CDR1 and CDR2 sequences are SNHLY and FYNNEI. In nucleotides, the CDR3 is TGTGCCAGCAGTGAACAGGGAAGCGCAGATACGCAGTATTTT. It specifies CASSEQGSADTQYF.

The V and J genes are TRBV5-1 and TRBJ2-5; D ambiguous. This CDR3 has 13 amino acids. Per the germline V gene, CDR1 is SGHRS and CDR2 is YFSETQ. The ends were cut back, 3 bases at V and 2 bases at J, with 8 bases in the middle. For the CDR3, the DNA is TGCGCCAGCAGCTCTCGGCAGCAAGAGACCCAGTACTTC. Translating it yields CASSSRQQETQYF.

The V call is TRBV6-2 or TRBV6-3, the J call TRBJ1-5; D unresolved. CDR1 MNHEY and CDR2 SVGEGT come from the germline V gene. V gave up 6 bases and J gave up 9 bases, with 12 bases separating them. The CDR3 is made up of 12 amino acids. The CDR3 spells CASSMRERPQHF. Here the CDR3 DNA reads TGTGCCAGCAGCATGAGAGAAAGGCCCCAGCATTTT.

In its sample, this clonotype was seen a few times. This chain uses TRBV29-1 with TRBJ2-3, with TRBD1 as a possible D gene (5 bases). Looked up from germline, CDR1 is SQVTM and CDR2 is ANQGSEA. Trimming took off 8 bases at V and 0 bases at J, with 18 bases between the two ends. The CDR3 totals 15 residues. CDR3 bases: TGCAGCTCAACAAAGTCAGGGTCCAGCACAGATACGCAGTATTTT. This translates into CSSTKSGSSTDTQYF.

CDR3 bases: TGCAGTGCCGGGACAGGGACCGGGGAGCTGTTTTTT. Translated, it gives CSAGTGTGELFF. The V call is TRBV20-1, the J call TRBJ2-2; TRBD1 matches at 9 bases. The CDR3 is 12 residues long. After removal of 6 bases from V and 5 bases from J, the junction contained 1 base not matched to a gene. Germline CDR1 DFQATT, CDR2 SNEGSKA (reference sequence).

In this sample, this clonotype turned up once. The J gene is TRBJ2-1, the V gene TRBV20-1; the D gene could be TRBD1 or TRBD2 (5 bases each). CDR1 and CDR2 from the germline V gene are DFQATT and SNEGSKA (reference sequence). Trimming shortened V by 6 bases and J by 8 bases, and 17 bases separated the two germline ends. The CDR3 runs 13 residues. The CDR3 loop is CSAGLSGMHEQFF. The CDR3 DNA follows: TGCAGTGCGGGGCTGTCCGGGATGCATGAGCAGTTCTTC.

This rearrangement joins TRBV20-1 to TRBJ2-7; 8 bases fit TRBD2. The V segment lost 4 bases and the J segment 3 bases; nucleotides outside the gene matches: 2. The length of the CDR3 is 12 residues. CDR1 is DFQATT, CDR2 SNEGSKA, per germline (reference sequence). This CDR3 is CSATRGGYEQYF. The CDR3 DNA reads TGCAGTGCTACCCGGGGGGGCTACGAGCAGTACTTC.

The chain couples TRBV7-2 to TRBJ2-1; TRBD1 might be the D (6 bases). The V end lost 4 bases, the J end lost 0 bases, and 7 bases lay between the germline ends. CDR1 is SGHTA and CDR2 is FQGNSA in the germline V gene. The CDR3 is made up of 14 amino acids. CDR3 loop: CASSSRGSYNEQFF. The CDR3, as DNA: TGTGCCAGCAGCTCCAGGGGCTCCTACAATGAGCAGTTCTTC.

V is TRBV5-6 and J is TRBJ2-4; TRBD1 might be the D (6 bases). This CDR3 spans 14 amino acids. Germline CDR1 and CDR2: SGHDT and YYEEEE. V dropped 0 bases and J dropped 4 bases, with 8 bases sitting between them. The CDR3 loop is CASSLAQGKNIQYF. The CDR3 DNA is TGTGCCAGCAGCTTGGCTCAGGGGAAAAACATTCAGTACTTC.

The V call is TRBV3-1, the J call TRBJ2-6, with TRBD2 as a possible D gene (6 bases). The V gene's germline CDR1 is LGHDT and CDR2 YNNKEL (reference sequence). Deletions cut 4 bases from V and 4 bases from J, with 23 bases between. The CDR3 length is 19 residues. The CDR3, as DNA: TGTGCCAGCAGCCCGGGGACGGGAGTGTCCCCAGGGGGGGCCAACGTCCTGACTTTC. As protein: CASSPGTGVSPGGANVLTF.

The chain couples TRBV29-1 to TRBJ1-3; a possible D gene is TRBD1 (5 bases). The V end was cut by 6 bases, the J end by 0 bases, with 12 bases between. Germline V gene sequence: CDR1 SQVTM, CDR2 ANQGSEA. CDR3 length: 14 amino acids. The CDR3: CSVLAGSSGNTIYF. In DNA form, the CDR3 reads TGCAGCGTATTGGCAGGGAGCTCTGGAAACACCATATATTTT.

This clonotype was recorded only once. V gene TRBV13 combines with J gene TRBJ2-5, with 7 bases matching TRBD2. The CDR3 extends over 14 amino acids. CDR1 and CDR2 (germline): PRHDT, FYEKMQ (reference sequence). Losses at the gene ends were 5 bases for V and 4 bases for J; bases not matched to a gene: 7. This CDR3 is CASSHAGAGETQYF. In DNA form, the CDR3 reads TGTGCCAGCAGCCACGCGGGAGCTGGAGAGACCCAGTACTTC.

V and J are TRBV3-1 and TRBJ2-6; D gene uncertain. Germline V CDR1 and CDR2: LGHDT, YNNKEL (reference sequence). The V end was cut by 3 bases, the J end by 0 bases, with 3 bases between. The CDR3 covers 14 residues. CDR3 nucleotides: TGTGCCAGCAGCCATAGCTCTGGGGCCAACGTCCTGACTTTC. It is translated as CASSHSSGANVLTF.

This chain connects TRBV11-2 to TRBJ2-7; D is undetermined. Looked up from germline, CDR1 is SGHAT and CDR2 is FQNNGV. The CDR3 has 10 residues. Trimming removed 5 bases at V and 2 bases at J, with 1 base between. The CDR3 DNA reads as TGTGCCAGCAGCACCTACGAGCAGTACTTC. It yields the protein CASSTYEQYF.

The genes are TRBV29-1 and TRBJ2-5, with TRBD2 matching 8 bases. Germline trimming cut 6 bases from V and 4 bases from J; bases unmatched to any gene: 7. CDR1 and CDR2 from the germline V gene are SQVTM and ANQGSEA. The CDR3 runs to 13 residues. The CDR3 region is CSVVTSGGETQYF. The DNA of the CDR3 is TGCAGCGTCGTCACTAGCGGTGGAGAGACCCAGTACTTC.

The chain recombines TRBV27 with TRBJ2-2; either TRBD1 or TRBD2 may fit D (5 bases each). CDR3 length: 18 amino acids. The V gene lost 1 base and the J gene lost 2 bases, with 17 bases spanning the gap. Germline V lookup: CDR1 MNHEY, CDR2 SMNVEV (reference sequence). The CDR3 spells CASSLWTPGTANTGELFF. The CDR3 DNA sequence: TGTGCCAGCAGTTTATGGACACCGGGGACGGCTAACACCGGGGAGCTGTTTTTT.

The chain recombines TRBV5-1 with TRBJ2-2; 9 bases align to TRBD2. The CDR3 runs to 16 residues. Unmatched junction bases numbered 4, after V lost 0 bases and J lost 4 bases. Germline assignment: CDR1 SGHRS and CDR2 YFSETQ. For the CDR3, the DNA is TGCGCCAGCAGCTTGGGAGCGGGAGGCTCCACCGGGGAGCTGTTTTTT. Its protein is CASSLGAGGSTGELFF.

In its sample, this clonotype was seen once. The V and J genes are TRBV5-1 and TRBJ2-7; D unclear. The germline V gene has CDR1 SGHRS and CDR2 YFSETQ. V lost 4 bases, J lost 5 bases, and 16 bases lay in between. This CDR3 spans 14 amino acids. The CDR3 is CASSDPSGANEQYF. For the CDR3, the DNA is TGCGCCAGCAGCGATCCGAGTGGAGCAAACGAGCAGTACTTC.

The J gene is TRBJ2-5, the V gene TRBV6-2 or TRBV6-3; D is ambiguous. The germline V gene has CDR1 MNHEY and CDR2 SVGEGT. CDR3 length: 12 residues. The V and J ends lost 6 bases and 2 bases respectively, with 7 bases between them. CDR3 sequence: CASRENQETQYF. In DNA, the CDR3 is TGTGCCAGCAGGGAGAATCAAGAGACCCAGTACTTC.

This clonotype showed up just a few times. The chain combines TRBV7-2 with TRBJ1-5; D ambiguous. The CDR3 sequence is 12 residues long. V dropped 5 bases and J dropped 4 bases, with 6 bases sitting between them. Germline CDR1 SGHTA, CDR2 FQGNSA. The CDR3 DNA is TGTGCCAGCAGCCCCTATAATCAGCCCCAGCATTTT. Its protein product is CASSPYNQPQHF.

CDR3 coding DNA: TGCAGTGCTAGAGGGTGGGTGGTCGGAGAGCAGTACTTC. Residues: CSARGWVVGEQYF. This chain joins TRBV20-1 and TRBJ2-7; D not resolved. Germline V gives CDR1 DFQATT, CDR2 SNEGSKA (reference sequence). The CDR3 loop spans 13 amino acids. V was cut by 1 base and J by 7 bases, with 14 bases left in between.

The V call is TRBV20-1, the J call TRBJ1-1; D not resolved. The ends were cut back, 0 bases at V and 4 bases at J, with 3 bases in the middle. The CDR3 consists of 11 residues. CDR1 is DFQATT and CDR2 is SNEGSKA in the germline V gene (reference sequence). For the CDR3, the DNA is TGCAGTGCTAGAGATAGCACTGAAGCTTTCTTT. It codes for CSARDSTEAFF.

The gene calls are TRBV15 and TRBJ2-5, with D tentatively TRBD1 (5 bases). The CDR3 is made up of 12 amino acids. Trimming left V 5 bases short and J 10 bases short, with 14 bases between. In germline, CDR1 is LNHNV, CDR2 YYDKDF (reference sequence). CDR3 DNA sequence: TGTGCCACCAGCTCCGCGAGGCAGGGCCAGTACTTC. Translated, it gives CATSSARQGQYF.